This entry concerns a single TCR beta chain. This sample stems from a study of blood T cell repertoires in COVID-19. On the study more broadly: Acute-phase and convalescent COVID-19 samples originated in the United States, Italy and Spain.

Methods used by the authors: Estimated nucleated cell counts came from reference gene primer amplification. The repertoire was sequenced with immunoSEQ multiplex PCR; TCRdb's copy has only in-frame clones and lacks some. V, J and clone size are those of that table, while D and trimming were read from the DNA. Of about 140,000 clones listed, approximately 84% are singletons. Participants' reported clinical history set cohort assignment. The study recruited exposed participants who had met a COVID-19 case within 2 weeks before entry. CDR3 length: 15 amino acids. V was pared by 5 bases and J by 6 bases, with 18 bases between. Per the germline V gene, CDR1 is SGDLS and CDR2 is YYNGEE.

J is TRBJ1-5 and V is TRBV9; weak D call: TRBD1 (5 bases). Sequencing was performed on PBMCs or T cells enriched from blood (not recorded which). The sequence was obtained from a woman under 30 who had been exposed to COVID-19. This CDR3 is CASSLTGRVGQPQHF. The CDR3 nucleotides read TGTGCCAGCAGTTTGACGGGCAGGGTGGGTCAGCCCCAGCATTTT.